The text below deals with one TCR beta chain. Its antigen remains unknown. The record originates from a study of OX40 agonist ivuxolimab in advanced cancers. The CDR3 contains 13 residues. The V gene's germline CDR1 is SEHNR and CDR2 FQNEAQ (reference sequence). Trimming pared 1 base from V and 6 bases from J, leaving 10 bases between. General study points: Circulating CD4+ and CD8+ T cells showed clonal expansion by week 6 at 0.1 to 3.0 mg/kg. Low normalized T-cell clonal expansion was also seen in some nonresponders.

Assay: immunoSEQ multiplex PCR; the TCRdb copy retains only in-frame clones and omits some. Found here are 50,000 or so clones, 81% of them singletons; the top ten hold over 0.7%. The chain links TRBV7-9 to TRBJ2-7; D possibly corresponds to TRBD2 (6 bases). The sequences come from CD4+ or CD8+ T cells sorted from blood, collected in a trial of the OX40 agonist ivuxolimab. The sequence came from an adult with an advanced solid tumor such as melanoma, head and neck, liver or kidney cancer. The CDR3 protein is CASSLGYGGEQYF. In DNA, the CDR3 is TGTGCCAGCAGCTTAGGGTACGGGGGCGAGCAGTACTTC. The whole variable domain, remainder taken from reference TRBV7-9 and TRBJ2-7, is DTGVSQNPRHKITKRGQNVTFRCDPISEHNRLYWYRQTLGQGPEFLTYFQNEAQLEKSRLLSDRFSAERPKGSFSTLEIQRTEQGDSAMYLCASSLGYGGEQYFGPGTRLTVT.